A single sample gave rise to the 28 T cell receptor beta chains below, sequenced in a study of identical twins. One entry per CDR3 protein, called by TCRdb with MiXCR from the 5' RACE reads. This sample has 1.5 million or so distinct CDR3 sequences, with around a third found just once. Input material: cord blood. These TCRs come from a newborn girl in good health.

Turning to this clonotype: One end of the junction varies from germline; a read error may be responsible. Here the CDR3 DNA reads TGTGCCAGCAGGCAAGGATCTCCGGGACTAGCGAACACCGGGGAGCTGTTTTTT. Translating it yields CASRQGSPGLANTGELFF. The chain carries TRBV3-1 and TRBJ2-2; 8 bases are a match to TRBD2. Germline V gene sequence: CDR1 LGHDT, CDR2 YNNKEL (reference sequence). This CDR3 is 18 amino acids long.

This clonotype was seen more than once but under ten times. V gene TRBV6-1 combines with J gene TRBJ2-7, with D perhaps matching TRBD2 (5 bases). Germline CDR1 reads MNHNS; CDR2 reads SASEGT. This CDR3 spans 15 amino acids. Trimming shortened V by 6 bases and J by 0 bases, and 15 bases separated the two germline ends. The CDR3 coding sequence is TGTGCCAGCAGCCCTAGAGAGGGTAGCTCCTACGAGCAGTACTTC. As protein: CASSPREGSSYEQYF.

The sample holds a few counts of this clonotype. This chain connects TRBV7-9 to TRBJ1-2, with D possibly matching TRBD1 (6 bases). Trimming stripped 1 base from V and 13 bases from J, with 16 bases between. The CDR3 spans 13 residues. Germline CDR1 is SEHNR and CDR2 is FQNEAQ (reference sequence). Here the CDR3 reads CASSLVDRLKGTF. CDR3 nucleotides: TGTGCCAGCAGCTTAGTCGACAGGTTGAAAGGCACCTTC.

The chain links TRBV5-1 to TRBJ2-1; 10 nucleotides align to TRBD1. CDR3 length equals 15 residues. The germline gives CDR1 SGHRS, CDR2 YFSETQ. V lost 4 bases, J lost 9 bases, and 10 bases stayed unmatched. As DNA, the CDR3 is TGCGCCAGCAGCCCGGCGGGACAGGGGTTGGTTGAGCAGTTCTTC. Its translation: CASSPAGQGLVEQFF. Full variable domain (missing parts from reference TRBV5-1 and TRBJ2-1): KAGVTQTPRYLIKTRGQQVTLSCSPISGHRSVSWYQQTPGQGLQFLFEYFSETQRNKGNFPGRFSGRQFSNSRSEMNVSTLELGDSALYLCASSPAGQGLVEQFFGPGTRLTVL.

In its sample, this clonotype was seen many times. The V and J genes are TRBV7-2 and TRBJ1-4, with 8 bases matching TRBD1. Unmatched junction bases numbered 7, after V lost 2 bases and J lost 5 bases. The CDR3 runs to 16 residues. CDR1 is SGHTA and CDR2 is FQGNSA in the germline V gene. The CDR3 coding sequence is TGTGCCAGCAGCTTAAGGGTGGGACAGGCAAATGAAAAACTGTTTTTT. It yields the protein CASSLRVGQANEKLFF.

The rearrangement uses TRBV12-3 or TRBV12-4 and TRBJ2-1; D is ambiguous. The CDR3 consists of 14 residues. V dropped 2 bases and J dropped 3 bases, with 8 bases sitting between them. The CDR3 DNA reads as TGTGCCAGCAGTTTATCCCCCATCTACAATGAGCAGTTCTTC. It translates to CASSLSPIYNEQFF.

This chain joins TRBV29-1 and TRBJ1-4, with 7 bases lining up with TRBD1. Germline CDR1 SQVTM, CDR2 ANQGSEA. The CDR3 is 13 residues long. V shed 6 bases and J 8 bases; nucleotides not matched to a gene: 9. CDR3 DNA sequence: TGCAGCGTCTCTCGACAGGGTAGGGAAAAACTGTTTTTT. Residues: CSVSRQGREKLFF.

The chain couples TRBV27 to TRBJ1-4; no clear D gene. The CDR3 is made up of 14 amino acids. Germline loops: CDR1 MNHEY, CDR2 SMNVEV (reference sequence). V shed 0 bases and J shed 4 bases, with 6 bases lying between them. In DNA, the CDR3 is TGTGCCAGCAGTTTATCTCCCCTTAATGAAAAACTGTTTTTT. It yields the protein CASSLSPLNEKLFF.

This clonotype was observed a single time. The chain carries TRBV3-1 and TRBJ2-7; D perhaps matches TRBD2 (5 bases). Germline CDR1 is LGHDT and CDR2 is YNNKEL (reference sequence). Trimming took 0 bases from V and 7 from J, leaving 16 bases between them. The CDR3 totals 15 residues. The CDR3 region is CASSQDVGLFNEQYF. The CDR3 coding sequence is TGTGCCAGCAGCCAAGATGTAGGACTTTTCAATGAGCAGTACTTC.

The CDR3 nucleotides read TGTGCCAGCAGCACGGGACAGGCCCCCCACCGGGAGCTGTTTTTT. It yields the protein CASSTGQAPHRELFF. The chain employs TRBV6-6 and TRBJ2-2, with TRBD1 matching 8 bases. CDR3 length: 15 amino acids. The V gene's germline CDR1 is MNHNY and CDR2 SVGAGI (reference sequence). V gave up 6 bases and J gave up 9 bases; unmatched junction bases: 12.

This clonotype was recorded a few times. The rearrangement uses TRBV20-1 and TRBJ2-3, with TRBD1 identical over 8 bases. The CDR3 has 15 residues. Germline V gene lookup returns CDR1 DFQATT and CDR2 SNEGSKA (reference sequence). V lost 0 bases and J lost 1; bases outside the gene matches: 3. CDR3 sequence (DNA): TGCAGTGCTAGAGAGATGGGACAGGGCACAGATACGCAGTATTTT. Protein product: CSAREMGQGTDTQYF.

This clonotype was observed a handful of times. The CDR3 nucleotides read TGTGCCAGCAGCCCGACAGGGGTAGTTGGTCAGCCCCAGCATTTT. Encoded protein: CASSPTGVVGQPQHF. V and J are TRBV4-2 and TRBJ1-5, with 8 bases fitting TRBD1. The CDR3 spans 15 residues. The ends lost 4 bases at V and 6 bases at J; junction bases unmatched: 8. Per germline, CDR1 LGHNA and CDR2 YNFKEQ.

To note about this clonotype: A junction end diverges from the germline sequence, so it may reflect a read error. The chain carries TRBV4-2 and TRBJ2-1; the D gene is possibly TRBD2 (5 bases). Germline V lookup: CDR1 LGHNA, CDR2 YNFKEQ. CDR3 length: 16 residues. The CDR3 bases are TGTGCCAGCAGCCAAGGGTTGGCTAGCTCCTACAATGAGGAGTTCTTC. Encoded protein: CASSQGLASSYNEEFF.

This chain joins TRBV30 and TRBJ2-3; D call uncertain. Looked up from germline, CDR1 is GTSNPN and CDR2 is SVGIG (reference sequence). V gave up 0 bases and J gave up 9 bases, with 10 bases separating them. CDR3 length equals 12 residues. The CDR3 spells CAWSVFGRTQYF. DNA of the CDR3: TGTGCCTGGAGTGTATTTGGGCGAACGCAGTATTTT. The variable domain in full, with the rest retrieved from reference TRBV30 and TRBJ2-3, is SQTIHQWPATLVQPVGSPLSLECTVEGTSNPNLYWYRQAAGRGLQLLFYSVGIGQISSEVPQNLSASRPQDRQFILSSKKLLLSDSGFYLCAWSVFGRTQYFGPGTRLTVL.

This clonotype was detected only a few times. V gene TRBV6-6 combines with J gene TRBJ1-5; D gene uncertain. CDR3 size: 17 residues. V lost 0 bases and J 2 bases, leaving 14 bases between the germline ends. The germline V gene has CDR1 MNHNY and CDR2 SVGAGI (reference sequence). CDR3 bases: TGTGCCAGCAGTTACTCGAGTCGCAGGTTACGCAATCAGCCCCAGCATTTT. Amino acid sequence: CASSYSSRRLRNQPQHF.

This clonotype was found a few times. CDR3 nucleotide sequence: TGTGCCAGCAGTGAGTCTCCGGCTAGCGGGGACACAGATACGCAGTATTTT. Its translation: CASSESPASGDTDTQYF. This chain joins TRBV25-1 and TRBJ2-3; 9 bases match TRBD2. In germline, CDR1 is MGHDK, CDR2 SYGVNS. This CDR3 is built from 17 residues. V lost 3 bases and J lost 2; bases outside the gene matches: 9.

This clonotype was counted only a few times. The chain links TRBV7-9 to TRBJ1-1, with 8 bases identical to TRBD1. After removal of 5 bases from V and 3 bases from J, the junction contained 5 bases not matched to a gene. There are 14 residues in the CDR3. The V gene's germline CDR1 is SEHNR and CDR2 FQNEAQ (reference sequence). DNA for the CDR3: TGTGCCAGCAGCCGACAGGGGAGGGACACTGAAGCTTTCTTT. Its translation: CASSRQGRDTEAFF.

This clonotype was counted between two and nine times. The rearrangement uses TRBV12-3 or TRBV12-4 and TRBJ2-1; 7 positions agree with TRBD1. The CDR3 spans 11 residues. V dropped 6 bases and J dropped 9; count of bases not matched to a gene: 2. The CDR3 protein is CASRTGFEQFF. CDR3 nucleotide sequence: TGTGCCAGCAGGACAGGGTTTGAGCAGTTCTTC.

This clonotype came up a few times. The V gene is TRBV11-2, the J gene TRBJ2-4; perhaps TRBD1 as D (6 bases). The CDR3 spans 13 residues. Germline CDR1 is SGHAT and CDR2 is FQNNGV. Trimming pared 4 bases from V and 4 bases from J, leaving 8 bases between. CDR3 residues: CASSSGTKNIQYF. CDR3 sequence (DNA): TGTGCCAGCAGCTCCGGGACAAAAAACATTCAGTACTTC.

This clonotype was seen a handful of times. The V and J genes are TRBV10-3 and TRBJ1-2; 11 bases line up with TRBD1. This CDR3 has 16 amino acids. The V gene's germline CDR1 is ENHRY and CDR2 SYGVKD. V shed 0 bases and J 8 bases; nucleotides not matched to a gene: 8. CDR3: CAISESLGQGARGYTF. Here the CDR3 DNA reads TGTGCCATCAGTGAGTCCCTTGGACAGGGGGCGAGGGGCTACACCTTC.

This clonotype was detected only a few times. The rearrangement joins TRBV20-1 to TRBJ1-2; D not resolved. From germline, CDR1 is DFQATT and CDR2 SNEGSKA (reference sequence). The CDR3 runs 14 residues. V was trimmed by 6 bases and J by 1 base, leaving 15 bases between them. The CDR3 sequence: CSAARFPYNYGYTF. The CDR3 DNA is TGCAGTGCCGCGAGGTTCCCATATAACTATGGCTACACCTTC.

The rearrangement joins TRBV2 to TRBJ1-5, with a weak D call TRBD1 (6 bases). The CDR3 contains 15 residues. V lost 4 bases and J lost 5, with 15 bases in between. Germline CDR1 and CDR2: SNHLY and FYNNEI. The CDR3 DNA reads TGTGCCAGCAGTGTAAGGACAGCAAGCTATCAGCCCCAGCATTTT. This translates into CASSVRTASYQPQHF.

V usage is TRBV10-2 and J usage is TRBJ2-1, with D maybe TRBD1 (5 bases). V was cut by 7 bases and J by 2 bases, with 6 bases left in between. Germline V gives CDR1 WSHSY, CDR2 SAAADI. The CDR3 is made up of 12 amino acids. The CDR3 loop reads CASKDTYNEQFF. The CDR3 DNA follows: TGCGCCAGCAAGGACACCTACAATGAGCAGTTCTTC.

The chain is built from TRBV21-1 and TRBJ1-1; TRBD1, the table's D call, was not compared with the DNA. TRBV21-1 is assigned pseudogene status. The length of the CDR3 is 14 residues. The CDR3 DNA follows: TGTGCCAGCAGCAATGGAGGGGGGGACGCTGAAGCTTTCTTT. Its translation: CASSNGGGDAEAFF.

The gene calls are TRBV3-1 and TRBJ1-1, with 7 bases that match TRBD1. This CDR3 region has 13 residues. With 2 bases clipped from V and 8 bases from J, the junction kept 5 bases outside the gene matches. Germline V gives CDR1 LGHDT, CDR2 YNNKEL (reference sequence). The DNA of the CDR3 is TGTGCCAGCAGCCAAACATCGACAGGGGAAGCTTTCTTT. Encoded protein: CASSQTSTGEAFF.

The DNA for the CDR3 is TGTGCCAGCAGCCTCAGAATGTCTGGAAACACCATATATTTT. Translating gives CASSLRMSGNTIYF. The chain joins TRBV12-3 or TRBV12-4 to TRBJ1-3, with unresolved D. The germline V and J ends were trimmed by 6 bases and 1 base, with 10 bases remaining between them. The length of the CDR3 is 14 residues.

Regarding this clonotype: This clone may be a read error of a much larger clone one base away. V usage is TRBV30 and J usage is TRBJ1-5; 7 nucleotides match TRBD1. Germline V gene sequence: CDR1 GTSNPN, CDR2 SVGIG (reference sequence). The junction had 2 bases not matched to a gene; V was cut back by 1 base and J by 5 bases. CDR3 length: 13 residues. CDR3 sequence reads: CAWSGQGDQPQHF. The CDR3 region has the DNA TGTGCCTGGAGTGGACAGGGCGATCAGCCCCAGCATTTT.

This clonotype has just a few counts. This sequence joins TRBV20-1 and TRBJ2-1, with 10 nucleotides matching TRBD2. Germline assignment: CDR1 DFQATT and CDR2 SNEGSKA (reference sequence). The V gene end was trimmed by 1 base and the J gene end by 0 bases; junction bases not matched to a gene: 9. The CDR3 spans 18 residues. CDR3 sequence: CSARVASGGLSSYNEQFF. In DNA, the CDR3 is TGCAGTGCTAGAGTCGCTAGCGGGGGCCTCAGCTCCTACAATGAGCAGTTCTTC.